This T cell receptor (beta chain) was captured in a study of blood T cell repertoires in COVID-19. Study context: Italy, Spain and the United States were the sources of the convalescent and acute COVID-19 samples. Sources were T cells, B-cell-depleted T cells, or PBMCs; the material itself was cDNA or gDNA.

Using immunoSEQ multiplex PCR, the repertoire was profiled, and TCRdb retains in-frame clones only, with some absent. The repertoire holds about 68,000 clones, with over 75% as singletons. The CDR3 sequence is 12 residues long. This clone was detected only a few times. This chain joins TRBV12-3 or TRBV12-4 and TRBJ1-1; TRBD1 might be the D (6 bases). The TCR was taken from a man between 50 and 59 years old with acute or convalescent COVID-19. Specimen: peripheral blood. The CDR3 protein is CVKQFFRGKAFF. In nucleotides, the CDR3 is TGTGTAAAGCAGTTTTTCAGGGGAAAAGCTTTCTTT.